This T cell receptor (beta chain) came from a study of control samples from healthy donors and cancer patients. This CDR3 has 15 amino acids. Looked up from germline, CDR1 is SGHDT and CDR2 is YYEEEE. Trimming at V came to 1 base and at J to 5 bases, leaving 9 bases not matched to a gene. The assay was immunoSEQ multiplex PCR, and TCRdb's table has in-frame clones only and misses some. The repertoire holds over 80,000 clones, over 80% seen once, with 15% to 20% in the top ten. The rearrangement joins TRBV5-6 to TRBJ2-7; TRBD1 aligns across 7 bases. The material sequenced was blood. The sequence was collected from a man aged 25 to 40 in good health. This CDR3 reads CASSLFETGNHEQYF. The DNA of the CDR3 is TGTGCCAGCAGCTTGTTCGAGACAGGGAACCACGAGCAGTACTTC.